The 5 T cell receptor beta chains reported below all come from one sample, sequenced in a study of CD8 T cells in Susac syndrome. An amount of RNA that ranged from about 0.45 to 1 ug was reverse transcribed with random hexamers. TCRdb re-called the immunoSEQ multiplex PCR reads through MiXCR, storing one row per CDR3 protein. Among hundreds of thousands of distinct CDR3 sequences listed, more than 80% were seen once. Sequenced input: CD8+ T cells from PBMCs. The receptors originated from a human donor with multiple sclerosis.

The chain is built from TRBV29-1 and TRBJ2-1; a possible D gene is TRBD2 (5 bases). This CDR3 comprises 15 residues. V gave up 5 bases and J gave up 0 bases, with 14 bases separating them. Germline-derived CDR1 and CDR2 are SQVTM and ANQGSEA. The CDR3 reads CSVKTHEGSYNEQFF. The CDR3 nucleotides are TGCAGCGTTAAAACCCACGAGGGCTCCTACAATGAGCAGTTCTTC.

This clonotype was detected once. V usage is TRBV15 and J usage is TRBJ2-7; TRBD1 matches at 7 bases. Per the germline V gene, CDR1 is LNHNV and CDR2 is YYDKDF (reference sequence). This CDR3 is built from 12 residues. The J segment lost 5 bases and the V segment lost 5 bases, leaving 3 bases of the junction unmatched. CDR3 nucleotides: TGTGCCACCAGCCGGACAGGCCACGAGCAGTACTTC. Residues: CATSRTGHEQYF.

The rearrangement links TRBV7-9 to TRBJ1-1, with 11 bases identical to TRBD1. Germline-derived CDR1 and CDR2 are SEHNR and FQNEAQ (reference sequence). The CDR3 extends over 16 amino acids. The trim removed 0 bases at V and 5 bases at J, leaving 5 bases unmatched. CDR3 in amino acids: CASSLAPGQGATEAFF. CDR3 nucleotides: TGTGCCAGCAGCTTAGCCCCCGGACAGGGGGCGACTGAAGCTTTCTTT.

CDR3 nucleotide sequence: TGTGCCAGCAGTGAAGTTGACGGCACCGGGGAGCTGTTTTTT. It yields the protein CASSEVDGTGELFF. V and J are TRBV2 and TRBJ2-2; the D is unclear. V lost 1 base and J 4 bases, leaving 7 bases between the germline ends. Germline values: CDR1 SNHLY, CDR2 FYNNEI. The CDR3 totals 14 residues. Full variable domain (missing parts from reference TRBV2 and TRBJ2-2): EPEVTQTPSHQVTQMGQEVILRCVPISNHLYFYWYRQILGQKVEFLVSFYNNEISEKSEIFDDQFSVERPDGSNFTLKIRSTKLEDSAMYFCASSEVDGTGELFFGEGSRLTVL.

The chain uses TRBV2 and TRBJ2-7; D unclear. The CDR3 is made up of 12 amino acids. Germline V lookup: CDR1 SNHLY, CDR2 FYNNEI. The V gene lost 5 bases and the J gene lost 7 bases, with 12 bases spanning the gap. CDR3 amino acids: CASSRIMDEQYF. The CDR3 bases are TGTGCCAGCAGTCGGATAATGGATGAGCAGTACTTC.